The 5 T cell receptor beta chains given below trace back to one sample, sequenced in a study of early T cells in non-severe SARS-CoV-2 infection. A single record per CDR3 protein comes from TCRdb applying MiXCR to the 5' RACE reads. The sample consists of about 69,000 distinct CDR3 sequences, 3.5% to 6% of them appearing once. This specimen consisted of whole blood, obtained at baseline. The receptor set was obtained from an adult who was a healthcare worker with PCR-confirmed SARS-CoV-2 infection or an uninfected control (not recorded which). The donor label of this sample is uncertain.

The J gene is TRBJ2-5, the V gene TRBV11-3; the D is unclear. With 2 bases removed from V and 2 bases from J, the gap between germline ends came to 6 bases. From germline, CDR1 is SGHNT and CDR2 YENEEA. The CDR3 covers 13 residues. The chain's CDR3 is CASSLSLQETQYF. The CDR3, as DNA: TGTGCCAGCAGCTTATCGTTACAAGAGACCCAGTACTTC. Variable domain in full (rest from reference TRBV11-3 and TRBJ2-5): EAGVVQSPRYKIIEKKQPVAFWCNPISGHNTLYWYLQNLGQGPELLIRYENEEAVDDSQLPKDRFSAERLKGVDSTLKIQPAELGDSAVYLCASSLSLQETQYFGPGTRLLVL.

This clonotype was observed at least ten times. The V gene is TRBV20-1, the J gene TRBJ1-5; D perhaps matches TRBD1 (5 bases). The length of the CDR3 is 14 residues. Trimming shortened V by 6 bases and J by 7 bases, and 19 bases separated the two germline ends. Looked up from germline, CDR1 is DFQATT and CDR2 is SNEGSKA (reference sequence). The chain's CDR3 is CSARLDGTTQPQHF. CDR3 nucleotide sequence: TGCAGTGCCAGGCTTGATGGGACCACACAGCCCCAGCATTTT.

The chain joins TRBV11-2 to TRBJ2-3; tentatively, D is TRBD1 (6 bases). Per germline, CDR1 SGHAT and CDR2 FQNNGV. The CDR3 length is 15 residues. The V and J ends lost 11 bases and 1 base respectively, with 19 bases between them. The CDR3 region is CAGTLDRFGTDTQYF. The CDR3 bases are TGTGCCGGCACCCTTGACAGGTTTGGCACAGATACGCAGTATTTT.

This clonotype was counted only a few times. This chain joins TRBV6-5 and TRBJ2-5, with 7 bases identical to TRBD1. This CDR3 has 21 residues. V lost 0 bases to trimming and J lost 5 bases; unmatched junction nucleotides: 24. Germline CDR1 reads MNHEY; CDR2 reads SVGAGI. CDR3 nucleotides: TGTGCCAGCAGTTACTCGATTGCAGGGGTCCGACAGGGAAGAGGCGTTGAGACCCAGTACTTC. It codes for CASSYSIAGVRQGRGVETQYF.

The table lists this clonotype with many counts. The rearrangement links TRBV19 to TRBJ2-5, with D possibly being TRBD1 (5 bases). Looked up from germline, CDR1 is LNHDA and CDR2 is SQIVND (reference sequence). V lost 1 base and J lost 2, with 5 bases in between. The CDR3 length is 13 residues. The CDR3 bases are TGTGCCAGTAGTATAGGACAGCAAGAGACCCAGTACTTC. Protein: CASSIGQQETQYF.